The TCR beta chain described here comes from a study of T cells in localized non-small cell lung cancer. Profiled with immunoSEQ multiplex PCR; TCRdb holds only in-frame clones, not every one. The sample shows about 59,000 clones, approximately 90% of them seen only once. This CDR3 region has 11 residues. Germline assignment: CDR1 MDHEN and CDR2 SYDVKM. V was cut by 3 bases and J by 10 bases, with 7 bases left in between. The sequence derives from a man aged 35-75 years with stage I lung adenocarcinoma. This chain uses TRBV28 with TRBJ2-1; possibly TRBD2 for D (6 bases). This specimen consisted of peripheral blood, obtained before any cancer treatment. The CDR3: CASSLGGEQFF. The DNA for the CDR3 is TGTGCCAGCAGTTTGGGGGGAGAGCAGTTCTTC. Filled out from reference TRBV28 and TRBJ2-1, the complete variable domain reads DVKVTQSSRYLVKRTGEKVFLECVQDMDHENMFWYRQDPGLGLRLIYFSYDVKMKEKGDIPEGYSVSREKKERFSLILESASTNQTSMYLCASSLGGEQFFGPGTRLTVL.